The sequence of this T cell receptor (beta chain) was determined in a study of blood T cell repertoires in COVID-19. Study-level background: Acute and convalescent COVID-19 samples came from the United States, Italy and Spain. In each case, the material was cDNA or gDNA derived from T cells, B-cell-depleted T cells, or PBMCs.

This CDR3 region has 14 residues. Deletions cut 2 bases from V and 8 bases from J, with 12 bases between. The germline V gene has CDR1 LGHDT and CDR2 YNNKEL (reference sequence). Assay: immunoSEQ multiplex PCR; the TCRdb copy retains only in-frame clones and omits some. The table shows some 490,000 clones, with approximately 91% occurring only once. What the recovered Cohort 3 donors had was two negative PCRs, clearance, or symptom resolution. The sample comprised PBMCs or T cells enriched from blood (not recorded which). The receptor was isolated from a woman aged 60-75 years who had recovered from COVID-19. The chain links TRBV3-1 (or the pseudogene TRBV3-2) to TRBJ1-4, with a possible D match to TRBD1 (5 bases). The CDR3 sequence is CASSQRAGREKLFF. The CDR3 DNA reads TGTGCCAGCAGCCAAAGGGCAGGGAGGGAAAAACTGTTTTTT.